These T cell receptor beta chains were read from a single sample in a study of blood T cell repertoires in COVID-19. The repertoire was sequenced with immunoSEQ multiplex PCR; TCRdb's copy has only in-frame clones and lacks some. This sample has 35,000 to 55,000 clones, with roughly 63% found just once. What was sequenced was peripheral blood. Receptors originate from an elderly man with acute or convalescent COVID-19. CDR3s include the opening cysteine and the closing phenylalanine or tryptophan. Fields, in order: CDR3 length, D gene, V gene, J gene, clone size, CDR3 protein, CDR3 DNA. The D gene is left open where the match is weak. Rows give clone size only sometimes, using once, few, many, or a class for an expanded clone.

14	TRBD1	TRBV29-1	TRBJ2-2	NA	CSVGQGEGTGELFF	TGCAGCGTTGGACAGGGAGAGGGCACCGGGGAGCTGTTTTTT
14	TRBD1	TRBV19	TRBJ2-1	NA	CASNRQGSYNEQFF	TGTGCCAGTAACCGACAGGGCTCCTACAATGAGCAGTTCTTC
16	TRBD2	TRBV13	TRBJ2-3	NA	CASSILSGGAAVTQYF	TGTGCCAGCAGCATCCTTAGCGGGGGGGCGGCGGTTACGCAGTATTTT
13	NA	TRBV6-5	TRBJ2-1	NA	CASSYQGGPGQFF	TGTGCCAGCAGTTACCAAGGCGGGCCGGGCCAGTTCTTC
13	TRBD1	TRBV6-5	TRBJ1-2	once	CATLAGQGVGYTF	TGTGCCACCTTGGCGGGACAGGGGGTTGGCTACACCTTC
15	TRBD1	TRBV10-2	TRBJ1-2	NA	CASSDRGQANYGYTF	TGCGCCAGCAGTGATCGGGGACAGGCTAACTATGGCTACACCTTC
11	TRBD1	TRBV29-1	TRBJ1-2	many	CSVRQGAGYTF	TGCAGCGTCAGACAGGGGGCTGGCTACACCTTC
17	NA	TRBV18	TRBJ1-3	NA	CASSPTTDRSSGNTIYF	TGTGCCAGCTCACCCACAACCGACAGGAGCTCTGGAAACACCATATATTTT
14	NA	TRBV3-1/TRBV3-2	TRBJ2-3	NA	CASSQDIATDTQYF	TGTGCCAGCAGCCAAGATATAGCTACAGATACGCAGTATTTT
12	NA	TRBV5-1	TRBJ1-2	NA	CASSSNTEGYTF	TGCGCCAGCAGCTCTAACACAGAGGGCTACACCTTC
13	NA	TRBV30	TRBJ2-7	NA	CAWSRDNSYEQYF	TGTGCCTGGAGTCGGGACAACTCCTACGAGCAGTACTTC
17	TRBD1	TRBV28	TRBJ2-2	NA	CASSRIGQGWDTGELFF	TGTGCCAGCAGCCGCATAGGACAGGGATGGGACACCGGGGAGCTGTTTTTT
13	NA	TRBV6-4	TRBJ2-7	NA	CASSDGHVYEQYF	TGTGCCAGCAGTGACGGACACGTCTACGAGCAGTACTTC
14	TRBD1	TRBV28	TRBJ1-2	NA	CASSSPGQGGGYTF	TGTGCCAGCAGTTCCCCGGGACAGGGAGGTGGCTACACCTTC
14	NA	TRBV4-1	TRBJ1-5	NA	CASAQEYSNQPQHF	TGCGCCAGCGCACAGGAATATAGCAATCAGCCCCAGCATTTT
16	NA	TRBV5-1	TRBJ1-3	NA	CASSLVAGTRGNTIYF	TGCGCCAGCAGCTTGGTGGCGGGTACGAGGGGAAACACCATATATTTT
14	NA	TRBV11-2	TRBJ1-3	NA	CASSLDQNGNTIYF	TGTGCCAGCAGCTTAGATCAGAATGGAAACACCATATATTTT
15	NA	TRBV19	TRBJ1-6	NA	CASSIGAGSDSPLHF	TGTGCCAGTAGTATAGGGGCAGGGTCGGATTCACCCCTCCACTTT
15	TRBD2	TRBV11-2	TRBJ2-1	NA	CASSLGGSLGEWQFF	TGTGCCAGCAGCTTAGGCGGGAGCTTAGGGGAATGGCAGTTCTTC
14	TRBD1	TRBV6-5	TRBJ1-2	NA	CASKLGQGDYGYTF	TGTGCCAGCAAACTCGGACAGGGTGACTATGGCTACACCTTC
18	NA	TRBV7-9	TRBJ1-6	few	CASSLVRVSGTYNSPLHF	TGTGCCAGCAGCTTAGTTCGGGTATCTGGAACCTATAATTCACCCCTCCACTTT
13	TRBD1	TRBV7-2	TRBJ2-5	once	CASTTGGLETQYF	TGTGCCAGTACGACAGGGGGCCTGGAGACCCAGTACTTC
14	NA	TRBV18	TRBJ1-6	few	CASTAGQPNSPLHF	TGTGCCAGCACCGCCGGACAGCCTAATTCACCCCTCCACTTT
11	TRBD1	TRBV30	TRBJ2-7	few	CAWRRDGTGYF	TGTGCCTGGAGAAGAGACGGGACAGGTTACTTC
16	TRBD2	TRBV15	TRBJ2-3	NA	CATSRVGGGGTDTQYF	TGTGCCACCAGCAGAGTAGGCGGGGGTGGAACAGATACGCAGTATTTT
17	TRBD2	TRBV9	TRBJ2-3	NA	CASSVGPASGGPDTQYF	TGTGCCAGCAGCGTAGGTCCTGCTAGCGGGGGGCCAGATACGCAGTATTTT
18	TRBD2	TRBV3-1/TRBV3-2	TRBJ2-7	few	CASSQDLTSGRRLNEQYF	TGTGCCAGCAGCCAAGATTTGACTAGCGGGAGACGCCTAAACGAGCAGTACTTC
13	NA	TRBV30	TRBJ2-5	NA	CAWSGAEQETQYF	TGTGCCTGGAGTGGGGCAGAGCAAGAGACCCAGTACTTC
14	NA	TRBV5-4	TRBJ1-6	NA	CASSSNSYNSPLHF	TGTGCCAGCAGCTCAAACTCCTATAATTCACCCCTCCACTTT
13	NA	TRBV7-7	TRBJ2-7	few	CASSLESGSEQYF	TGTGCCAGCAGCTTAGAATCCGGGTCCGAGCAGTACTTC
15	NA	TRBV6-2/TRBV6-3	TRBJ1-5	NA	CASSYSARANQPQHF	TGTGCCAGCAGTTACTCAGCCAGGGCCAATCAGCCCCAGCATTTT
14	TRBD1	TRBV5-5	TRBJ2-3	NA	CASRAGQGADTQYF	TGTGCCAGCAGGGCCGGACAGGGGGCAGATACGCAGTATTTT
19	TRBD2	TRBV7-2	TRBJ2-5	NA	CASSDLRVGLAGEMETQYF	TGTGCCAGCAGCGATCTGAGGGTTGGGCTAGCGGGAGAAATGGAGACCCAGTACTTC
14	NA	TRBV2	TRBJ1-1	NA	CAIQKGVSNTEAFF	TGTGCCATCCAGAAAGGGGTCTCAAACACTGAAGCTTTCTTT
14	NA	TRBV30	TRBJ2-1	NA	CAWSRDSIYNEQFF	TGTGCCTGGAGCAGAGACTCCATATACAATGAGCAGTTCTTC
13	NA	TRBV5-4	TRBJ1-2	NA	CASSLAGLSGYTF	TGTGCCAGCAGCTTGGCCGGTCTAAGTGGCTACACCTTC
13	NA	TRBV4-2	TRBJ1-4	NA	CASSFREGEELFF	TGTGCCAGCAGCTTCCGGGAAGGGGAGGAACTGTTTTTT
11	NA	TRBV29-1	TRBJ1-1	NA	CSVDIGESAFF	TGCAGCGTTGATATCGGGGAATCAGCTTTCTTT
12	TRBD1	TRBV5-6	TRBJ1-1	few	CASSIGTAEAFF	TGTGCCAGCAGCATTGGGACAGCTGAAGCTTTCTTT
12	NA	TRBV12-3/TRBV12-4	TRBJ1-3	NA	CASKLNGNTIYF	TGTGCCAGCAAATTAAATGGAAACACCATATATTTT
13	NA	TRBV6-4	TRBJ1-6	NA	CASSQEEESPLHF	TGTGCCAGCAGCCAGGAAGAAGAGTCACCCCTCCACTTT